This TCR beta chain was sequenced for a study of cytomegalovirus exposure and HLA in healthy donors (dated by TCRdb to the late 2010s). Turning to the overall study: An earlier analysis of roughly 500 of the donors reported more than 250 Gb of sequence data and 100 million to 140 million unique TCR beta sequences from 190 million or so T cells. An early release that covered approximately 600 HLA-typed donors contained about 300 gigabases of sequencing data and tens of millions of unique TCR sequences. Of the 300 to 400 genotyped donors, about 80% fell in the genetic ancestry cluster associated with self-reported Caucasian donors. The study aimed to test whether signatures of past pathogen exposure could be identified by cataloging public T cell receptors. The T cell repertoires of 670 or so subjects were profiled by immunosequencing and related to cytomegalovirus serostatus. A separate validation cohort of more than 100 different subjects was used in addition to the roughly 670-subject first cohort. High-throughput TCR immunosequencing, statistical association of individual TCRs with disease status, and machine learning were combined to predict cytomegalovirus infection status. In a later analysis, previously published TCR beta repertoires from 550 to 700 donors were re-analyzed and high-resolution HLA genotyping was added so that TCR occurrence patterns could be studied. In the later analysis, no new phenotypic data were used to find candidate immune exposures; instead, reliance was placed on TCR beta sequences and their occurrence across donors. To decide whether each TCR beta V gene segment behaved as functional or pseudogenic, an earlier analysis of several hundred of the donors relied on high-throughput TCR beta sequencing. Donor age, sex, ethnicity and CMV serostatus were collected together with the repertoire data. In a later genetic analysis, genome-wide SNP genotypes for about 65% of the roughly 700 donors were used, and that subset was treated as a discovery cohort. All discovery cohort repertoires had been generated on a single sequencing platform. Class I and class II HLA loci were covered by the typing at four-digit resolution. Typing coverage varied by locus: roughly 629-640 donors for A, B, C, DRB1 and DQB1; approximately 560 for DQA1; more than 600 for DPA1; approximately 470 for DPB1. About five DR-DQ haplotypes were treated as single units for association and clustering because of strong linkage in the cohort. Among 350 to 400 genotyped donors of the cohort, an average of about 240,000 unique TCR beta nucleotide sequences were sequenced per donor, roughly 20% of them non-productive. The paper's findings and limits, for the study overall: In a later genetic analysis, fewer N-insertions in productive TCRs were reported among donors in an Asian-associated ancestry cluster than the approximately 630-donor mean. A further reported finding was that TCR beta sequences accurately predicted the HLA-A and HLA-B alleles for most subjects in the first cohort. A few of the identified cytomegalovirus-associated TCR beta chains were confirmed in vitro to be specific for cytomegalovirus antigens. In a later analysis, HLA-associated TCR beta chains were found to be more clonally expanded and to have lower generation probabilities than equally common non-associated chains. Correlated functional status among segregating V segments might be attributable to linkage disequilibrium, but an unknown experimental factor could not be ruled out. For the cohort, immune exposure information was limited to CMV serostatus. The classifier was reported to diagnose cytomegalovirus status with high specificity and sensitivity in both the original and validation cohorts. Because HLA typing was unavailable for some donors at each locus, only the typed subset was used in association tests. According to a later analysis, TCR association rates differed among HLA loci, with DRB1 alleles showing the most associated TCRs and HLA-C alleles showing the fewest. In this cohort, only TCR beta chains were sequenced, and detectable features were limited by the absence of alpha or paired-chain data. Several of the top co-occurrence clusters appeared to be linked to parvovirus B19, influenza, CMV and Epstein-Barr virus, according to a later analysis. In a later analysis, around 15,000 TCR beta sequences were associated with specific HLA alleles at a false discovery rate of 0.05. The authors suggested that the approach could potentially be generalized to other disease states and immunological phenotypes. Most CMV-associated TCR beta chains appeared to be HLA-restricted in a later analysis, and the HLA associations seemed to be driven largely by CMV exposure. Strong co-occurrence of HLA alleles, especially DR and DQ, made assigning TCR associations to individual alleles difficult. In a later genetic analysis, a missense DCLRE1C variant was associated with V-gene and J-gene trimming of TCR beta chains, and the association was replicated in an independent cohort. The sequencing pipeline was judged likely to have produced a cluster of highly shared sequence variants as a technical artifact. Because counts were too low, about 18 rarely observed V segments, including chromosome 9 orphons, were excluded from the earlier analysis of 587 of the donors. In an earlier analysis of about 600 of the donors, most TCR beta V segments appeared in productive rearrangements about 90% or about 30% of the time, broadly matching IMGT annotations. Most TCR sequences were seen in very few donors, while some public TCRs were found in many individuals. The study gave a list of over 150 TCR beta chains associated with cytomegalovirus. Roughly uniform sequencing depth across donors was assumed in presence/absence analyses, although this assumption may not hold. Some IMGT-functional V segments, including TRBV6-2 and TRBV6-3, could not be told apart with the 87-base-pair reads, so those segments were excluded.

CDR3 length: 15 amino acids, cysteine to phenylalanine. Kept here is only the CDR3 DNA, which spans 45 bases and is read in frame from base 1. CDR1 LNHNV and CDR2 YYDKDF were looked up in the germline V gene (reference sequence). After removal of 2 bases from V and 6 bases from J, the junction retains 4 bases not matched to a gene. For this clone: What antigen it recognizes has not been identified. No per-base quality is available; no much larger clone lies one base away.

Receptor amplification or capture employed the immunoSEQ multiplex PCR assay. For the multiplex PCR, a mixture combining 60 forward primers for TCR Vbeta segments and 13 reverse primers for TCR Jbeta segments was used. The CDR3 region of rearranged TCR beta genes was amplified from genomic DNA by a multiplex PCR assay. The Illumina HiSeq System was used to sequence the amplified TCR beta libraries as 87-base-pair reads. Processing in the source paper ran as follows. In a later analysis, around 80 million unique TCR beta chains were counted across the approximately 640 repertoires, and roughly 11 million of these chains were shared by at least two donors. To remove PCR and sequencing errors, raw reads were error-corrected and collapsed into unique sequences using a nearest-neighbor algorithm that merged closely related sequences. Alignment of CDR3 sequences to IMGT reference sequences was used to assign V, D and J gene segments. For a sequence to be retained, a match of at least six nucleotides was required to both a V gene segment and a J gene segment. Rearrangements were called productive when the CDR3 lacked stop codons and stayed in frame with V and J; all others were non-productive. Following IMGT convention, CDR3 was defined as the stretch from the second conserved V-encoded cysteine to the conserved J-encoded phenylalanine. In an earlier analysis of 500 to 650 of the donors, sequences lacking an unambiguous match to a single V gene segment were excluded. In an earlier analysis of approximately 500 of the donors, a V segment was called functional when productive rearrangements were above 56.7%, and segregating when the standard deviation between donors exceeded 5%. To diagnose cytomegalovirus status from the catalog of TCR beta chain sequences, a statistical classification framework was built. V and J gene assignment, in a later analysis, came from comparing TCR nucleotide sequences with IMGT/GENE-DB human TR gene sequences. Using the TCRdist pipeline, a later analysis assigned CDR3 sequences along with most-parsimonious VDJ recombination scenarios. A later analysis defined each TCR beta chain by its CDR3 amino acid sequence plus V-gene family, and excluded reads lacking a unique V-gene family. To address suspected cross-contamination and a sequencing artifact, a later analysis removed a few hundred highly shared, low-generation-probability nucleotide sequences. A later analysis calculated a clonal expansion index for each public chain from normalized within-repertoire ranks of inferred template counts. In a later analysis, generation probabilities were computed using a VDJ recombination model fitted to out-of-frame rearrangements, and the results were checked against IGoR. A later analysis scored TCR-TCR, TCR-HLA and TCR-CMV co-occurrence with hypergeometric tests, applying a repertoire-size bias correction to TCR pairs. False discovery rates were estimated in a later analysis by permuting HLA or CMV assignments 20 times. In a later analysis, co-occurring TCRs were grouped using DBSCAN, and TCRdist sequence similarity was added for clustering within HLA-allele-positive subsets. For co-occurrence clustering, repertoires with fewer than 30,000 or more than 120,000 public chains were excluded, along with roughly 5 repertoires with anomalous nucleotide sharing. TCRdb carries this immuneACCESS record with in-frame sequences only. Its versions omit some clonotypes, under half of them owing to an unresolved V gene in the studies checked, with the rest unexplained. V, J and clone size derive from that table, while D and trimming were established from the DNA sequence. The sample yields some 150,000 clones; about three quarters were counted once. The ten largest make up over 13% of the sample.

In total, roughly 710 healthy bone marrow donors made up the cohort. At the time of sampling, all cohort members were nominally healthy, though unrecorded immune exposures were likely present. Of the 690 or so cohort members, 289 had positive CMV serostatus and roughly 350 had negative CMV serostatus, and CMV serostatus was not recorded for the donor. A peripheral blood sample was collected from each donor, and TCR beta sequencing was performed on peripheral blood mononuclear cells. Genomic DNA was extracted from the blood cell samples with the Qiagen DNeasy Blood Extraction Kit. The sequenced sample consisted of PBMCs. This receptor was taken from a human donor in good health. The V and J segments used are TRBV15 and TRBJ2-2; TRBD1 agrees with 9 junctional bases. The CDR3 reads CATSRMGQGPGELFF. The DNA reads as follows: TGTGCCACCAGCAGAATGGGACAGGGCCCCGGGGAGCTGTTTTTT.